Described below is a single TCR beta chain sequence and its context. What it binds is not known. These data originate in a study of graft-versus-host responses after intestinal transplantation. Sequenced by immunoSEQ multiplex PCR; TCRdb stores in-frame clones only, minus some. The table has about 97,000 clones, about nine tenths seen once. Study outcomes and limitations: Patients who carried graft-donor T cell macrochimerism also had high graft-versus-host to host-versus-graft clonal ratios in their allografts. Some GvH clones appeared in ileal mucosa or blood before recipient bone marrow.

The CDR3 extends over 16 amino acids. Per germline, CDR1 SEHNR and CDR2 FQNEAQ (reference sequence). The ends lost 2 bases at V and 3 bases at J; junction bases unmatched: 4. The receptor was derived from a human donor who was the organ donor for an intestinal transplant. The sample in question was unstimulated CD4+ T cells sorted from spleen or lymph node cells, obtained before transplant. The V gene is TRBV7-9, the J gene TRBJ2-6; 7 bases match TRBD1. The CDR3 loop reads CASSLRGRVGANVLTF. CDR3 nucleotide sequence: TGTGCCAGCAGCTTAAGGGGGCGGGTTGGGGCCAACGTCCTGACTTTC.